These T cell receptor beta chains were read from a single sample in a study of shared clonotypes between healthy human individuals. Data came from immunoSEQ multiplex PCR; TCRdb stores just in-frame clones and leaves some out. The sample lists some 2,000,000 clones; approximately 94% were seen once. Input material: naive CD8+ T cells sorted from blood. These receptors were taken from a man aged 18-30 years in good health. The CDR3 runs from the conserved cysteine through the conserved F or W. A D gene is named only where the DNA matches it firmly. For some rows the clone size is stated as once, few or many, or as a class when expanded; others skip it.

TRBV28,NA,TRBJ2-7,16,NA,TGTGCCAGCAGTTTAGAGCAGGGGACCCTCTCCTACGAGCAGTACTTC,CASSLEQGTLSYEQYF
TRBV5-1,NA,TRBJ2-2,15,TRBD1,TGCGCCAGCAGCTTCCGGGACAGTAGCACCGGGGAGCTGTTTTTT,CASSFRDSSTGELFF
TRBV29-1,NA,TRBJ2-1,15,NA,TGCAGCGTTGTGACAGTCCACGTAGATTACAATGAGCAGTTCTTC,CSVVTVHVDYNEQFF
TRBV27,once,TRBJ1-1,15,NA,TGTGCCAGCAGTTGGGACCAGGGTTTTTCGTCTGAAGCTTTCTTT,CASSWDQGFSSEAFF
TRBV29-1,NA,TRBJ2-6,11,NA,TGCAGCGTGGTTAGGGCCAACGTCCTGACTTTC,CSVVRANVLTF
TRBV5-6,NA,TRBJ2-5,13,NA,TGTGCCAGCAGCCCCGGAGGGCTCGAGACCCAGTACTTC,CASSPGGLETQYF
TRBV10-2,NA,TRBJ2-7,14,NA,TGCGCCAGCAGTGAGCACCTTCCCCTCTACGAGCAGTACTTC,CASSEHLPLYEQYF
TRBV27,NA,TRBJ2-1,14,NA,TGTGCCAGCAGTTTAGGGGGGTCCTACAATGAGCAGTTCTTC,CASSLGGSYNEQFF
TRBV7-9,NA,TRBJ1-2,14,NA,TGTGCCAGCAGCTTAGTACCAGAAATCTATGGCTACACCTTC,CASSLVPEIYGYTF
TRBV5-6,NA,TRBJ2-5,17,TRBD1,TGTGCCAGCAGCGAGGGGTGGACAGGGAGCTTGAGGGAGACCCAGTACTTC,CASSEGWTGSLRETQYF
TRBV5-1,NA,TRBJ1-2,15,TRBD1,TGCGTCAGCAGCTTGGCACCCGGGACAGGATATGGCTACACCTTC,CVSSLAPGTGYGYTF
TRBV19,NA,TRBJ2-7,15,NA,TGTGCCAGTAGTATAGATCAGGGTATCCTACACGAGCAGTACTTC,CASSIDQGILHEQYF
TRBV28,NA,TRBJ1-2,13,NA,TGTGCCAGCGCCTGGACCGTGAGGTATGGCTACACCTTC,CASAWTVRYGYTF
TRBV9,NA,TRBJ2-3,16,TRBD2,TGTGCCAGCAGCGCCAATATCGGGGGGGGCACAGATACGCAGTATTTT,CASSANIGGGTDTQYF
TRBV4-3,NA,TRBJ2-3,15,TRBD1,TGCGCCAGCAGCCAGGGACAGGGGATAACAGATACGCAGTATTTT,CASSQGQGITDTQYF
TRBV6-1,NA,TRBJ1-3,12,NA,TGTGCCAGCAGTGACTTAGGAAACACCATATATTTT,CASSDLGNTIYF
TRBV9,NA,TRBJ1-3,12,NA,TGTGCCAGCCAGGGATCGGGAAACACCATATATTTT,CASQGSGNTIYF
TRBV6-1,NA,TRBJ1-4,16,NA,TGTGCCAGCAGTGAAGAAGTAGCCGGAGCTAATGAAAAACTGTTTTTT,CASSEEVAGANEKLFF
TRBV21-1,NA,TRBJ2-5,16,NA,TGTGCCAGCAGCAAAGTCCGCCCTCTTCTCCAAGAGACCCAGTACTTC,CASSKVRPLLQETQYF
TRBV5-1,NA,TRBJ2-3,17,TRBD2,TGCGCCAGCAGCTTGGGGACTAGCGGGGGTCTATCAGATACGCAGTATTTT,CASSLGTSGGLSDTQYF
TRBV7-6,NA,TRBJ2-7,14,NA,TGTGCCAGCAGCTCACCCGGGATCACCTACGAGCAGTACTTC,CASSSPGITYEQYF
TRBV9,NA,TRBJ2-2,18,TRBD2,TGTGCCAGCAGCGTAGATCTCCCGGGACTAGCGACCCCCGGGGAGCTGTTTTTT,CASSVDLPGLATPGELFF
TRBV4-3,NA,TRBJ2-7,15,NA,TGCGCCAGCAGCCAAGATAGGTACTGGTCCTACGAGCAGTACTTC,CASSQDRYWSYEQYF
TRBV7-8,NA,TRBJ1-6,16,TRBD1,TGTGCCAGCAGTCGCCTACAGGGGGCACAGAATTCACCCCTCCACTTT,CASSRLQGAQNSPLHF
TRBV4-1,NA,TRBJ2-7,13,NA,TGCGCCAGCAGCCAAGGGCGACAGAACGAGCAGTACTTC,CASSQGRQNEQYF
TRBV7-2,NA,TRBJ2-5,16,TRBD2,TGTGCCAGCAGCTTAGGGGCTAGCGGGGCCCAAGAGACCCAGTACTTC,CASSLGASGAQETQYF
TRBV4-1,NA,TRBJ1-1,14,NA,TGCGCCAGCGGCATCGTAGGTGGTGGCCGCGAAGCTTTCTTT,CASGIVGGGREAFF
TRBV7-9,once,TRBJ2-1,13,NA,TGTGCCAGCAGCTTAACCGATTACAATGAGCAGTTCTTC,CASSLTDYNEQFF
TRBV4-1,NA,TRBJ1-1,16,NA,TGCGCCAGCAGCCAAGAGGCGTTCGGGGGGGCCACTGAAGCTTTCTTT,CASSQEAFGGATEAFF
TRBV19,NA,TRBJ2-3,14,TRBD1,TGTGCCAGTTGCGACAGGGGAGGTGCAGATACGCAGTATTTT,CASCDRGGADTQYF
TRBV10-2,NA,TRBJ2-3,14,TRBD2,TGCGCCAGCAGTGTAGCGGGGGGCACAGATACGCAGTATTTT,CASSVAGGTDTQYF
TRBV30,NA,TRBJ1-1,12,NA,TGTGCCTGGAGTCTTGACAGCCCTGAAGCTTTCTTT,CAWSLDSPEAFF
TRBV5-4,NA,TRBJ2-3,14,NA,TGTGCCAGCAGCCGGACCCAATCTTGGGATACGCAGTATTTT,CASSRTQSWDTQYF
TRBV25-1,NA,TRBJ2-7,12,NA,TGTGCCAGCAGTGTCATGGCGTACGAGCAGTACTTC,CASSVMAYEQYF
TRBV5-6,NA,TRBJ1-6,15,NA,TGTGCCAGCAGCTTGGAACAGGGTCATAATTCACCCCTCCACTTT,CASSLEQGHNSPLHF
TRBV5-1,few,TRBJ2-3,19,TRBD2,TGCGCCAGCAGACGACAGTCGGGACTAGCGGGAGATGCTCCGGATACGCAGTATTTT,CASRRQSGLAGDAPDTQYF
TRBV30,once,TRBJ2-5,14,NA,TGTGCCTGGAGTATCGGGCTTGGGGCCAGTGGCCAGTACTTC,CAWSIGLGASGQYF
TRBV2,few,TRBJ2-7,15,TRBD1,TGTGCCAGCACTGGGGGGGACAGGGCCTCCTACGAGCAGTACTTC,CASTGGDRASYEQYF
TRBV7-9,NA,TRBJ2-7,12,NA,TGTGCCAGCACTCAGGGCATCAACGAGCAGTACTTC,CASTQGINEQYF
TRBV7-6,NA,TRBJ2-3,18,TRBD2,TGTGCCAGCAGCGAGACGGCTAGCGGGAGGGTTGGCACAGATACGCAGTATTTT,CASSETASGRVGTDTQYF
TRBV4-2,once,TRBJ1-6,19,TRBD1,TGTGCCAGCAGCCAAGAAGGAGGGGGCGTTGGCTCCTATAATTCACCCCTCCACTTT,CASSQEGGGVGSYNSPLHF
TRBV5-4,NA,TRBJ1-1,13,TRBD1,TGTGCCAGCAGCCCGGGACAGGGGAATGAAGCTTTCTTT,CASSPGQGNEAFF
TRBV27,NA,TRBJ2-3,14,NA,TGTGCCAGCAGGAGGTACGAGGAGCCAGATACGCAGTATTTT,CASRRYEEPDTQYF
TRBV6-6,NA,TRBJ1-6,14,TRBD1,TGTGCCAGCACCGACAGGGGGCTTGGTTCACCCCTCCACTTT,CASTDRGLGSPLHF
TRBV7-8,NA,TRBJ2-2,16,NA,TGTGCCAGCAGCTCCCGGGAAACCGCGAACACCGGGGAGCTGTTTTTT,CASSSRETANTGELFF
TRBV6-1,NA,TRBJ1-2,15,NA,TGTGCCAGCAGTGCGCCCTTGACTTTTAACTATGGCTACACCTTC,CASSAPLTFNYGYTF
TRBV9,NA,TRBJ2-7,14,NA,TGTGCCAGCAGCGTCGGGAGTTTCGGGTACGAGCAGTACTTC,CASSVGSFGYEQYF
TRBV10-3,NA,TRBJ1-2,17,TRBD1,TGTGCCATCAGTATTCCGGGACAGGCGACGTCTGACTATGGCTACACCTTC,CAISIPGQATSDYGYTF
TRBV2,NA,TRBJ2-1,15,TRBD2,TGTGCCAGCAGTGAAGGGCTAGCGGGCCTTAATGAGCAGTTCTTC,CASSEGLAGLNEQFF
TRBV5-1,NA,TRBJ2-2,14,NA,TGCGCCAGCAGCCCCTACACGAACACCGGGGAGCTGTTTTTT,CASSPYTNTGELFF
TRBV7-9,NA,TRBJ2-5,13,NA,TGTGCCTGTCAGTGGGGAGGCCAAGAGACCCAGTACTTC,CACQWGGQETQYF
TRBV10-1,NA,TRBJ2-2,12,NA,TGCGCCAGCAGTGACGTTACCGGGGAGCTGTTTTTT,CASSDVTGELFF
TRBV4-1,NA,TRBJ2-5,16,NA,TGCGCCAGCAGCCAAGCGGGGTACCGGGACCAAGAGACCCAGTACTTC,CASSQAGYRDQETQYF
TRBV6-5,NA,TRBJ2-7,13,NA,TGTGCCAGCAGCCCCACCAGAACCTACGAGCAGTACTTC,CASSPTRTYEQYF
TRBV10-3,NA,TRBJ2-5,13,NA,TGTGCCATCAGTGAGGAGACTGGGGAGACCCAGTACTTC,CAISEETGETQYF